What follows are 21 T cell receptor beta chains derived from one specimen sequenced in a study of blood T cell repertoires in COVID-19. TCRdb's copy holds only in-frame clones and misses some; the assay was immunoSEQ multiplex PCR. The table has approximately 30,000 clones, 90% seen once. Sequencing was performed on peripheral blood. The receptors originated from a man aged 65-85 years with active or convalescent COVID-19.

This chain links TRBV28 with TRBJ1-5; D not resolved. The CDR3 has 11 amino acids. Trimming removed 6 bases from V and 11 bases from J, with 11 bases in between. Germline lookup yields CDR1 MDHEN and CDR2 SYDVKM. The CDR3 loop is CASSGLTAQHF. CDR3 nucleotide sequence: TGTGCCAGCAGCGGATTGACTGCCCAGCATTTT.

The chain uses TRBV7-2 and TRBJ2-6, with D perhaps matching TRBD2 (6 bases). This CDR3 spans 15 amino acids. Germline V gene sequence: CDR1 SGHTA, CDR2 FQGNSA. With 3 bases removed from V and 0 bases from J, the gap between germline ends came to 6 bases. CDR3 sequence (DNA): TGTGCCAGCAGCTTGGGACTCTCTGGGGCCAACGTCCTGACTTTC. It yields the protein CASSLGLSGANVLTF.

The chain couples TRBV7-2 to TRBJ2-2; 7 nucleotides match TRBD2. CDR1 and CDR2 from the germline V gene are SGHTA and FQGNSA. V was clipped by 0 bases and J by 4 bases; unmatched bases: 5. The CDR3 sequence is 16 residues long. CDR3 nucleotides: TGTGCCAGCAGCTTAGCGGGGGGGTTCTCCACCGGGGAGCTGTTTTTT. Translating it yields CASSLAGGFSTGELFF.

CDR3 amino acids: CASSLGTGNYGYTF. The CDR3 DNA reads TGTGCCAGCAGCTTAGGGACAGGGAACTATGGCTACACCTTC. The V gene is TRBV7-3, the J gene TRBJ1-2; the match to TRBD1 covers 9 bases. The CDR3 loop spans 14 amino acids. Germline V lookup: CDR1 SGHTA, CDR2 FQGTGA. After removal of 2 bases from V and 2 bases from J, the junction contained 0 bases not matched to a gene.

In its sample, this clone was seen once. The chain employs TRBV29-1 and TRBJ2-5; D is perhaps TRBD2 (5 bases). The V gene's germline CDR1 is SQVTM and CDR2 ANQGSEA. This CDR3 region has 13 residues. V lost 7 bases and J 5 bases, leaving 17 bases between the germline ends. The CDR3 region is CSAFTRVGETQYF. The CDR3 coding sequence is TGCAGCGCCTTTACGAGGGTAGGGGAGACCCAGTACTTC.

The chain recombines TRBV14 with TRBJ1-1, with D possibly TRBD1 on 6 matching bases. The CDR3 is made up of 17 amino acids. The V and J ends lost 0 bases and 0 bases respectively, with 14 bases between them. Germline CDR1 reads SGHDN; CDR2 reads FVKESK. The chain's CDR3 is CASSQELGKGVNTEAFF. CDR3 nucleotides: TGTGCCAGCAGCCAAGAGCTAGGCAAGGGGGTGAACACTGAAGCTTTCTTT.

This chain uses TRBV7-9 with TRBJ1-3; D possibly corresponds to TRBD1 (6 bases). This CDR3 has 13 amino acids. Trimming cost V 4 bases and J 4 bases, with 8 bases left between them. The germline CDR1 and CDR2 sequences are SEHNR and FQNEAQ (reference sequence). CDR3 nucleotide sequence: TGTGCCAGCAGCTCAGGACAGGGAAACACCATATATTTT. It encodes CASSSGQGNTIYF.

The chain has TRBV19 and TRBJ1-2; 8 positions match TRBD1. Germline values: CDR1 LNHDA, CDR2 SQIVND (reference sequence). V dropped 3 bases and J dropped 6; count of bases not matched to a gene: 3. The CDR3 consists of 13 residues. DNA for the CDR3: TGTGCCAGTAGTATGCGACAGGGGAATGGCTACACCTTC. Translating gives CASSMRQGNGYTF.

The chain combines TRBV9 with TRBJ1-2; 7 nucleotides align to TRBD1. J gave up 8 bases and V 0 bases, and 7 bases lay outside the gene matches. Germline V gene sequence: CDR1 SGDLS, CDR2 YYNGEE. The CDR3 runs to 14 residues. The CDR3 sequence: CASSVGDSLGGYTF. The CDR3 DNA sequence: TGTGCCAGCAGCGTAGGGGACAGCTTGGGCGGCTACACCTTC.

The genes are TRBV19 and TRBJ2-5; TRBD2 agrees at 7 bases. V trimming: 7 bases; J trimming: 3 bases; junction bases outside the gene matches: 5. Looked up from germline, CDR1 is LNHDA and CDR2 is SQIVND (reference sequence). CDR3 size: 13 residues. The CDR3: CASNRGREETQYF. DNA for the CDR3: TGTGCCAGTAATAGAGGGAGGGAAGAGACCCAGTACTTC.

The CDR3 protein is CAWRDWTGQETQYF. The CDR3 DNA reads TGTGCCTGGAGGGACTGGACAGGTCAAGAGACCCAGTACTTC. The rearrangement uses TRBV30 and TRBJ2-5; 7 bases line up with TRBD1. Looked up from germline, CDR1 is GTSNPN and CDR2 is SVGIG (reference sequence). After removal of 3 bases from V and 2 bases from J, the junction contained 6 bases not matched to a gene. This CDR3 has 14 residues.

The V gene is TRBV19, the J gene TRBJ1-5, with D tentatively TRBD1 (5 bases). The germline V gene has CDR1 LNHDA and CDR2 SQIVND (reference sequence). Trimming cost V 10 bases and J 2 bases, with 15 bases left between them. This CDR3 region has 14 residues. CDR3 DNA sequence: TGTGCCACCCTCCGCAGGGCGGGCAATCAGCCCCAGCATTTT. Its protein product is CATLRRAGNQPQHF. The full variable domain, its missing parts supplied by reference TRBV19 and TRBJ1-5, is DGGITQSPKYLFRKEGQNVTLSCEQNLNHDAMYWYRQDPGQGLRLIYYSQIVNDFQKGDIAEGYSVSREKKESFPLTVTSAQKNPTAFYLCATLRRAGNQPQHFGDGTRLSIL.

The chain joins TRBV18 to TRBJ1-2; D gene unclear. The CDR3 loop spans 15 amino acids. The germline V and J ends were trimmed by 0 bases and 2 bases, with 10 bases remaining between them. CDR1 is KGHSH and CDR2 is LQKENI in the germline V gene. CDR3 sequence: CASSPPVGGNYGYTF. The CDR3 DNA is TGTGCCAGCTCACCACCGGTGGGAGGGAACTATGGCTACACCTTC.

V is TRBV5-1 and J is TRBJ2-5, with D perhaps TRBD1 (5 bases). The V and J ends lost 5 bases and 1 base respectively, with 6 bases between them. The CDR3 has 12 residues. CDR1 is SGHRS, CDR2 YFSETQ, per germline. The CDR3 loop is CASRTVQETQYF. The CDR3 DNA is TGCGCCAGCAGGACAGTCCAAGAGACCCAGTACTTC.

The chain couples TRBV28 to TRBJ1-4, with 9 bases fitting TRBD1. This CDR3 contains 15 residues. V shed 5 bases and J 8 bases; nucleotides not matched to a gene: 9. Germline CDR1 reads MDHEN; CDR2 reads SYDVKM. The CDR3 DNA sequence: TGTGCCAGCAGTATCCCCGGGACAGGGCACGAAAAACTGTTTTTT. This codes for CASSIPGTGHEKLFF.

The chain uses TRBV6-5 and TRBJ1-4, with a possible D match to TRBD1 (5 bases). The V gene's germline CDR1 is MNHEY and CDR2 SVGAGI. CDR3 length: 14 amino acids. The V and J ends lost 0 bases and 8 bases respectively, with 10 bases between them. CDR3 sequence reads: CASSYSQGNEKLFF. The CDR3 coding sequence is TGTGCCAGCAGTTACTCTCAGGGAAACGAAAAACTGTTTTTT.

The chain uses TRBV16 and TRBJ1-1; 8 bases line up with TRBD1. CDR1 is KGHSY and CDR2 is FQNENV in the germline V gene. The V gene end was trimmed by 1 base and the J gene end by 1 base; junction bases not matched to a gene: 5. The CDR3 covers 16 residues. CDR3 nucleotides: TGTGCCAGCAGCCAATGGGGGCAGGGGGCGAACACTGAAGCTTTCTTT. This encodes CASSQWGQGANTEAFF. Together with reference TRBV16 and TRBJ1-1, the CDR3 gives the full variable domain: GEEVAQTPKHLVRGEGQKAKLYCAPIKGHSYVFWYQQVLKNEFKFLISFQNENVFDETGMPKERFSAKCLPNSPCSLEIQATKLEDSAVYFCASSQWGQGANTEAFFGQGTRLTVV.

This rearrangement joins TRBV27 to TRBJ2-7; a possible D gene is TRBD2 (7 bases). CDR3 length equals 19 residues. V lost 2 bases and J 3 bases, leaving 26 bases between the germline ends. Germline V gene data show CDR1 as MNHEY and CDR2 as SMNVEV (reference sequence). CDR3 residues: CASSLLALTGGGPLYEQYF. DNA for the CDR3: TGTGCCAGCAGTTTACTAGCGCTAACGGGGGGCGGCCCCCTCTACGAGCAGTACTTC.

The rearrangement links TRBV7-2 to TRBJ2-5; no reliable D call. Germline V gene sequence: CDR1 SGHTA, CDR2 FQGNSA. The CDR3 extends over 12 amino acids. V was shortened by 5 bases and J by 4 bases, with 8 bases between the two germline ends. The CDR3 reads CASSHTRETQYF. DNA for the CDR3: TGTGCCAGCAGCCACACCCGAGAGACCCAGTACTTC. Together with reference TRBV7-2 and TRBJ2-5, the CDR3 gives the full variable domain: GAGVSQSPSNKVTEKGKDVELRCDPISGHTALYWYRQSLGQGLEFLIYFQGNSAPDKSGLPSDRFSAERTGGSVSTLTIQRTQQEDSAVYLCASSHTRETQYFGPGTRLLVL.

The chain links TRBV2 to TRBJ1-2; 8 positions agree with TRBD1. V lost 8 bases, J lost 3 bases, and 14 bases stayed unmatched. The CDR3 is 16 amino acids. The germline gives CDR1 SNHLY, CDR2 FYNNEI. As DNA, the CDR3 is TGTGCCAGCTGGACAGGGAGACACCCCTACTACTATGGCTACACCTTC. It encodes CASWTGRHPYYYGYTF.

This chain links TRBV18 with TRBJ2-1, with 10 bases matching TRBD2. Germline-derived CDR1 and CDR2 are KGHSH and LQKENI. The ends lost 6 bases at V and 7 bases at J; junction bases unmatched: 9. The CDR3 extends over 15 amino acids. DNA for the CDR3: TGTGCCAGCTCCAGCGGGAGGGCCCCGTGGAATGAGCAGTTCTTC. It translates to CASSSGRAPWNEQFF.